Listed below are T cell receptor beta chains from one sample, sequenced in a study of persistence of HIV-infected CD4 T cells. These receptors lack a known antigen. Profiling relied on immunoSEQ multiplex PCR, and the TCRdb table lists in-frame clones only, not all of them. Of 40,000 to 55,000 clones listed, under 85% are singletons. Here the sequenced sample was CD4+ T cells sorted from PBMCs after roughly 18-hour stimulation, taken from a patient who received antiretroviral therapy. The receptors stem from an adult man with HIV who was CMV-seropositive. Each CDR3 is given with its conserved first and last residue. Each record gives: CDR3 protein, CDR3 DNA, V gene, clone size, D gene, J gene. D genes are given only for firm matches. The size entry is marked missing in some rows and otherwise reads once, few, many or a size class.

CDR3 protein: CALSGEEAGNTIYF
CDR3 DNA: TGTGCCTTAAGCGGTGAGGAGGCTGGAAACACCATATATTTT
V gene: TRBV2
clone size: NA
D gene: NA
J gene: TRBJ1-3

CDR3 protein: CASNLDRLSLNTEAFF
CDR3 DNA: TGCGCCAGCAACCTCGACAGGCTTAGTTTGAACACTGAAGCTTTCTTT
V gene: TRBV5-1
clone size: NA
D gene: NA
J gene: TRBJ1-1

CDR3 protein: CAISVAGGNTGELFF
CDR3 DNA: TGTGCCATCAGTGTTGCGGGAGGGAACACCGGGGAGCTGTTTTTT
V gene: TRBV10-3
clone size: NA
D gene: TRBD2
J gene: TRBJ2-2

CDR3 protein: CASSLSQFFSGANVLTF
CDR3 DNA: TGTGCCAGCAGCTTGTCACAGTTCTTCTCTGGGGCCAACGTCCTGACTTTC
V gene: TRBV13
clone size: NA
D gene: NA
J gene: TRBJ2-6

CDR3 protein: CASSQATGYTF
CDR3 DNA: TGTGCCAGCAGCCAAGCTACTGGCTACACCTTC
V gene: TRBV14
clone size: NA
D gene: NA
J gene: TRBJ1-2

CDR3 protein: CASSRAPADFYNSPLHF
CDR3 DNA: TGCGCCAGCAGCCGGGCCCCGGCGGACTTCTATAATTCACCCCTCCACTTT
V gene: TRBV5-1
clone size: NA
D gene: NA
J gene: TRBJ1-6

CDR3 protein: CASSLVGEQYF
CDR3 DNA: TGTGCCAGCAGCTTAGTGGGCGAGCAGTACTTC
V gene: TRBV7-9
clone size: few
D gene: NA
J gene: TRBJ2-7

CDR3 protein: CASSPQGARGTEAFF
CDR3 DNA: TGTGCCAGCAGCCCACAGGGCGCCCGAGGCACTGAAGCTTTCTTT
V gene: TRBV3-1/TRBV3-2
clone size: NA
D gene: NA
J gene: TRBJ1-1

CDR3 protein: CASKRGGGVNTEAFF
CDR3 DNA: TGTGCCAGCAAGCGCGGGGGTGGAGTGAACACTGAAGCTTTCTTT
V gene: TRBV6-6
clone size: few
D gene: NA
J gene: TRBJ1-1

CDR3 protein: CASSLEAPYYGYTF
CDR3 DNA: TGCGCCAGCAGCTTGGAAGCCCCATACTATGGCTACACCTTC
V gene: TRBV5-1
clone size: NA
D gene: NA
J gene: TRBJ1-2

CDR3 protein: CASSLGNNEQFF
CDR3 DNA: TGTGCCAGCAGCTTAGGGAACAATGAGCAGTTCTTC
V gene: TRBV7-9
clone size: NA
D gene: NA
J gene: TRBJ2-1

CDR3 protein: CASSPRPNSPLHF
CDR3 DNA: TGTGCCAGCAGTCCTCGACCCAATTCACCCCTCCACTTT
V gene: TRBV6-4
clone size: NA
D gene: NA
J gene: TRBJ1-6

CDR3 protein: CASSAEETQYF
CDR3 DNA: TGTGCCAGCAGCGCCGAAGAGACCCAGTACTTC
V gene: TRBV5-4
clone size: NA
D gene: NA
J gene: TRBJ2-5

CDR3 protein: CATRTGQTGNTIYF
CDR3 DNA: TGTGCCACGAGGACAGGGCAGACTGGAAACACCATATATTTT
V gene: TRBV6-6
clone size: NA
D gene: TRBD1
J gene: TRBJ1-3

CDR3 protein: CASSGSNRGNNYGYTF
CDR3 DNA: TGTGCCAGCAGTGGTTCGAACAGGGGGAATAACTATGGCTACACCTTC
V gene: TRBV6-1
clone size: once
D gene: TRBD1
J gene: TRBJ1-2

CDR3 protein: CASSYRPPRTDTQYF
CDR3 DNA: TGTGCCAGCAGTTACCGACCCCCGCGGACAGATACGCAGTATTTT
V gene: TRBV6-5
clone size: NA
D gene: NA
J gene: TRBJ2-3

CDR3 protein: CASSIRTSGGARYNEQFF
CDR3 DNA: TGTGCCAGTAGTATCCGGACTAGCGGGGGGGCACGCTACAATGAGCAGTTCTTC
V gene: TRBV19
clone size: NA
D gene: TRBD2
J gene: TRBJ2-1

CDR3 protein: CASIKDRTTEAFF
CDR3 DNA: TGTGCCAGCATCAAAGACAGGACCACTGAAGCTTTCTTT
V gene: TRBV7-8
clone size: NA
D gene: NA
J gene: TRBJ1-1

CDR3 protein: CASSLVEIGSPLHF
CDR3 DNA: TGTGCCAGCAGCTTGGTGGAGATAGGATCACCCCTCCACTTT
V gene: TRBV5-6
clone size: NA
D gene: NA
J gene: TRBJ1-6

CDR3 protein: CASSQGFGNTIYF
CDR3 DNA: TGTGCCAGCAGCCAAGGGTTCGGAAACACCATATATTTT
V gene: TRBV3-1/TRBV3-2
clone size: NA
D gene: NA
J gene: TRBJ1-3

CDR3 protein: CASSLGKDQPQHF
CDR3 DNA: TGTGCCAGCAGCTTGGGTAAAGATCAGCCCCAGCATTTT
V gene: TRBV7-3
clone size: NA
D gene: NA
J gene: TRBJ1-5

CDR3 protein: CASSQGTITGELFF
CDR3 DNA: TGTGCCAGCAGCCAAGGGACGATCACCGGGGAGCTGTTTTTT
V gene: TRBV3-1/TRBV3-2
clone size: NA
D gene: NA
J gene: TRBJ2-2

CDR3 protein: CASSLELANNEQFF
CDR3 DNA: TGTGCCAGCAGTTTAGAGCTAGCGAACAATGAGCAGTTCTTC
V gene: TRBV28
clone size: few
D gene: NA
J gene: TRBJ2-1

CDR3 protein: CAWSVGDSNQPQHF
CDR3 DNA: TGTGCCTGGAGTGTCGGGGATAGCAATCAGCCCCAGCATTTT
V gene: TRBV30
clone size: once
D gene: NA
J gene: TRBJ1-5

CDR3 protein: CASHLGSGANVLTF
CDR3 DNA: TGCGCCAGCCACCTAGGCTCTGGGGCCAACGTCCTGACTTTC
V gene: TRBV5-1
clone size: NA
D gene: NA
J gene: TRBJ2-6

CDR3 protein: CASARDRAYEQYF
CDR3 DNA: TGCGCCAGCGCCCGGGACAGGGCCTACGAGCAGTACTTC
V gene: TRBV10-1
clone size: NA
D gene: TRBD1
J gene: TRBJ2-7

CDR3 protein: CASSMNRALFF
CDR3 DNA: TGTGCCAGTAGTATGAACAGAGCACTGTTTTTT
V gene: TRBV19
clone size: once
D gene: NA
J gene: TRBJ1-4

CDR3 protein: CASGVGGRYGYTF
CDR3 DNA: TGTGCCAGCGGCGTGGGGGGGAGGTATGGCTACACCTTC
V gene: TRBV5-4
clone size: NA
D gene: NA
J gene: TRBJ1-2

CDR3 protein: CASSQGPIQYF
CDR3 DNA: TGTGCCAGCAGCCAAGGGCCAATTCAGTACTTC
V gene: TRBV14
clone size: NA
D gene: NA
J gene: TRBJ2-4

CDR3 protein: CASSNYGYTF
CDR3 DNA: TGTGCCAGCTCTAACTATGGCTACACCTTC
V gene: TRBV18
clone size: NA
D gene: NA
J gene: TRBJ1-2

CDR3 protein: CAWQKRGSGANVLTF
CDR3 DNA: TGTGCCTGGCAGAAACGGGGCTCTGGGGCCAACGTCCTGACTTTC
V gene: TRBV30
clone size: NA
D gene: NA
J gene: TRBJ2-6

CDR3 protein: CASKPGGSGANVLTF
CDR3 DNA: TGTGCCAGCAAACCGGGAGGCTCTGGGGCCAACGTCCTGACTTTC
V gene: TRBV2
clone size: NA
D gene: TRBD2
J gene: TRBJ2-6

CDR3 protein: CASSVEGASGEKLFF
CDR3 DNA: TGTGCCAGCAGTGTGGAAGGGGCAAGCGGTGAAAAACTGTTTTTT
V gene: TRBV2
clone size: NA
D gene: NA
J gene: TRBJ1-4

CDR3 protein: CASAETRGGGYTF
CDR3 DNA: TGTGCCAGTGCCGAAACCCGAGGGGGGGGCTACACCTTC
V gene: TRBV19
clone size: NA
D gene: NA
J gene: TRBJ1-2

CDR3 protein: CASSLGVTDSNEKLFF
CDR3 DNA: TGTGCCAGCAGCTTGGGGGTGACGGATTCGAATGAAAAACTGTTTTTT
V gene: TRBV5-8
clone size: NA
D gene: NA
J gene: TRBJ1-4

CDR3 protein: CASSLVGTEAFF
CDR3 DNA: TGTGCCAGCAGTTTAGTCGGGACTGAAGCTTTCTTT
V gene: TRBV12-3/TRBV12-4
clone size: few
D gene: NA
J gene: TRBJ1-1